What follows describes a single T cell receptor beta chain. This sample was taken from a study of blood T cell repertoires in COVID-19. For the study at large: COVID-19 samples from acute and convalescent phases originated in the United States, Italy and Spain. In each case, the material was cDNA or gDNA derived from T cells, B-cell-depleted T cells, or PBMCs.

Germline CDR1 reads MNHEY; CDR2 reads SVGAGI. Deletions cut 5 bases from V and 3 bases from J, with 14 bases between. The CDR3 has 14 amino acids. In the original workflow: Counts of nucleated cells, estimated from reference gene primer amplification, were obtained. Here immunoSEQ multiplex PCR was the method, and the copy in TCRdb shows in-frame clones only, minus some. The V and J calls and clone size were taken over from that table, and D and trimming were inferred from the DNA. This sample has 44,000 or so clones, with nearly 70% found just once. The chain uses TRBV6-5 and TRBJ2-7; D perhaps matches TRBD1 (6 bases). The sample consisted of peripheral blood. This sequence was found in a man older than 75 with acute or convalescent COVID-19. The CDR3 sequence is CASSRQAFHYEQYF. The CDR3 nucleotides are TGTGCCAGCAGTAGACAGGCGTTCCACTACGAGCAGTACTTC.